This TCR beta chain was identified in a study of human T cells and chemical hapten exposure. Time point reported: patch test 2, 6 weeks after DPC sensitization. The sample's treatment: therapeutic diphenylcyclopropenone sensitization with weekly scalp DPC. Overall study findings and caveats: Compared to controls, expanded TCRs made significantly more large clusters of similar CDR3s. Donors were affected by alopecia, so their immune reaction might vary from that of healthy individuals.

Comments on this clonotype: The antigen remains unidentified.

The CDR3 extends over 16 amino acids. Single cDNA molecules in the library carried unique molecular identifiers attached during preparation. TCRdb re-called the RACE reads through MiXCR, storing one row per CDR3 protein. The table has hundreds of thousands of distinct CDR3 sequences, about 6% seen once. The chain has TRBV21-1 and TRBJ1-5; the DNA was not compared with TRBD1, the D call given in the table. TRBV21-1 is described as a pseudogene. The TCR was taken from a woman between 18 and 30 years old with alopecia areata. Some clones in this sample may be carry-over from other donors' samples. The sequenced sample was whole blood, obtained in connection with sensitization to the hapten diphenylcyclopropenone (DPC). CDR3 sequence: CASSKRDRISNQPQHF. In nucleotides, the CDR3 is TGTGCCAGCAGCAAAAGAGACAGGATTAGCAATCAGCCCCAGCATTTT.